The clone carrying this T cell receptor beta chain was seen more than once but under ten times. What it binds is not known. The data belong to a study of post-analysis software for immune sequencing data. Findings and caveats of the study: Controls showed significantly higher normalized Chao1 diversity than did multiple sclerosis patients.

Prepared libraries of TCR beta cDNA carried unique molecular identifiers. Each sample of about 0.95 to 11 million input T cells yielded 500,000 or so cDNA molecules, so each molecule approximated one T cell. TCRdb reprocessed the PCR reads via MiXCR and lists one record per CDR3 protein. The sample includes approximately 630,000 distinct CDR3 sequences, 59% seen only once; the top ten take approximately 10%. This TCR derives from a girl aged 2 to 10 with multiple sclerosis. The sample comprised blood.

CDR3 bases: TGTGCCAGCAGCGTAGAGGGGGGGCGCTCCTACGAGCAGTACTTC. Protein: CASSVEGGRSYEQYF. The rearrangement joins TRBV9 to TRBJ2-7; D is perhaps TRBD2 (7 bases). The length of the CDR3 is 15 residues. The V gene lost 0 bases and the J gene lost 0 bases, with 10 bases spanning the gap. Germline CDR1 reads SGDLS; CDR2 reads YYNGEE. Filled out from reference TRBV9 and TRBJ2-7, the complete variable domain reads DSGVTQTPKHLITATGQRVTLRCSPRSGDLSVYWYQQSLDQGLQFLIQYYNGEERAKGNILERFSAQQFPDLHSELNLSSLELGDSALYFCASSVEGGRSYEQYFGPGTRLTVT.